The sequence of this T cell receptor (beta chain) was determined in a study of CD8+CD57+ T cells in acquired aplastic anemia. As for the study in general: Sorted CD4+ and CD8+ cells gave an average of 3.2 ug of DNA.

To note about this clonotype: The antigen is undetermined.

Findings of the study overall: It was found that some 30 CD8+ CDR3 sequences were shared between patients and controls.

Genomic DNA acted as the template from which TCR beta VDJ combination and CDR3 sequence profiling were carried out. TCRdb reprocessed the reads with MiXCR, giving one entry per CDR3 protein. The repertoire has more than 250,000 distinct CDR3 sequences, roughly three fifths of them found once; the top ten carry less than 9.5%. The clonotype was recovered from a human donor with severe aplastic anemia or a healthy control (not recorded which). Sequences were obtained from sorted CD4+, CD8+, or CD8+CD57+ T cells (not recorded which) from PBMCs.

CDR3 amino acids: CANDNSYEQYF. CDR3 sequence (DNA): TGTGCCAACGACAACTCCTACGAGCAGTACTTC. The rearrangement joins TRBV12-3 or TRBV12-4 to TRBJ2-7; D not resolved. The CDR3 length is 11 residues. The V end was cut by 10 bases, the J end by 0 bases, with 7 bases between.